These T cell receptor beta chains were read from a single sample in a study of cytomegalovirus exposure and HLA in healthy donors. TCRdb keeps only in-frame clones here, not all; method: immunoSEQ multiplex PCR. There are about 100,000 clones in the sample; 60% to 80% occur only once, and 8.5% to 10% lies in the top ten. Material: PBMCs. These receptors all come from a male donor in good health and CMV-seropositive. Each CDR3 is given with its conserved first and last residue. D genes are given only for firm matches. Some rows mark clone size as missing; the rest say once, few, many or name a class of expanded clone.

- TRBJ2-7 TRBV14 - CASSVRLASEQYF TGTGCCAGCAGCGTCCGACTCGCTTCCGAGCAGTACTTC
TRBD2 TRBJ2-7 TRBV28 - CASSLGLAGAISYEQYF TGTGCCAGCAGTCTCGGACTAGCGGGAGCGATCTCCTACGAGCAGTACTTC
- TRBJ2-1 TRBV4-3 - CASSQDTGSSYNEQFF TGCGCCAGCAGCCAAGATACGGGGAGCTCCTACAATGAGCAGTTCTTC
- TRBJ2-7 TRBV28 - CASSSPGFQSYEQYF TGTGCCAGCAGTTCCCCAGGGTTTCAATCCTACGAGCAGTACTTC
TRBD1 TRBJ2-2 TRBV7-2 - CASSLGQGTGELFF TGTGCCAGCAGCTTGGGACAGGGCACCGGGGAGCTGTTTTTT
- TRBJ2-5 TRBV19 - CASSILGQQETQYF TGTGCCAGTAGTATTCTGGGGCAGCAGGAGACCCAGTACTTC
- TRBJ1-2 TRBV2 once CASSSHTESGGYTF TGTGCCAGCAGTAGTCACACTGAAAGCGGTGGCTACACCTTC
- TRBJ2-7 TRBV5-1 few CASSLAGSGAVGYF TGCGCCAGCAGCTTGGCCGGTAGCGGCGCGGTTGGGTACTTC
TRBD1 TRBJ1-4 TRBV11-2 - CASSPSGQGGEKLFF TGTGCCAGCAGTCCAAGCGGACAGGGAGGCGAAAAACTGTTTTTT
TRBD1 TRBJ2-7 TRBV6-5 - CASSLGRGTSEQYF TGTGCCAGCAGTTTGGGCAGGGGGACAAGCGAGCAGTACTTC
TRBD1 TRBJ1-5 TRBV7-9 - CASSSGTGGGQPQHF TGTGCCAGCAGCTCCGGGACAGGGGGCGGTCAGCCCCAGCATTTT
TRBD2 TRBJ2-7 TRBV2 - CASRVGTSVTYEQYF TGTGCCTCCCGGGTGGGCACTAGCGTCACCTACGAGCAGTACTTC
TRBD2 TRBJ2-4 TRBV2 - CASSEPAGGLYF TGTGCCAGCAGTGAACCGGCGGGGGGCCTGTACTTC
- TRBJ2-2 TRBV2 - CASTSEKNTGELFF TGTGCCAGCACAAGCGAGAAGAACACCGGGGAGCTGTTTTTT
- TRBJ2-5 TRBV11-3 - CASSSPGGQETQYF TGTGCCAGCAGCTCTCCCGGGGGACAAGAGACCCAGTACTTC
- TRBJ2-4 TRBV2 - CASTPGQGIAKNIQYF TGTGCCAGCACCCCCGGGCAGGGGATAGCCAAAAACATTCAGTACTTC
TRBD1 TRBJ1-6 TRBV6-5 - CASSYSVRGLSPLHF TGTGCCAGCAGTTACTCCGTCAGGGGGCTTTCACCCCTCCACTTT
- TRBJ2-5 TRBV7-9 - CASSPSPKGAQYF TGTGCCAGCAGCCCGAGTCCAAAAGGGGCCCAGTACTTC
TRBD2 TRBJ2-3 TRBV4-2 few CASSQVTGTSVGADTQYF TGTGCCAGCAGCCAGGTTACCGGGACTAGCGTGGGGGCAGATACGCAGTATTTT
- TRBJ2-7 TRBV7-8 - CASSLSGSRPYEQYF TGTGCCAGCAGCCTGAGCGGGTCTAGGCCCTACGAGCAGTACTTC
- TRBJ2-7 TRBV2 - CASRGGPHEQYF TGTGCCAGCAGGGGGGGTCCCCACGAGCAGTACTTC
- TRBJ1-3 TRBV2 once CASSEVGRAGNTIYF TGTGCCAGCAGTGAAGTTGGCAGGGCTGGAAACACCATATATTTT
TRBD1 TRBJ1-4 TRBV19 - CASSDRTGIGSEKLFF TGTGCCAGTAGTGATCGGACAGGGATCGGAAGTGAAAAACTGTTTTTT
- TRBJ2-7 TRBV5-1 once CASREGASFYEQYF TGCGCCAGCAGGGAGGGGGCATCATTCTACGAGCAGTACTTC
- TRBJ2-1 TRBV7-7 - CASSLAAAGINEQFF TGTGCTAGCAGCTTAGCGGCCGCGGGGATAAATGAGCAGTTCTTC
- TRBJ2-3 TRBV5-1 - CASSLLLEGDTQYF TGCGCCAGCAGCTTGTTACTAGAAGGGGATACGCAGTATTTT
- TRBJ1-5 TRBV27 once CASSMRMLDQPQHF TGTGCCAGCAGTATGAGGATGTTGGATCAGCCCCAGCATTTT
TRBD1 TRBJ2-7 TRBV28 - CASRLQGADEQYF TGTGCCAGCAGACTACAGGGGGCCGATGAGCAGTACTTC
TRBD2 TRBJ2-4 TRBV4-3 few CASSKTTSGADIQYF TGCGCCAGCAGCAAGACGACTAGCGGAGCTGACATTCAGTACTTC
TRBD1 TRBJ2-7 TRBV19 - CASSTQDRGLYEQYF TGTGCCAGTAGTACGCAGGACAGGGGGCTCTACGAGCAGTACTTC
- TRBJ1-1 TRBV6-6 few CASNPDSREAFF TGTGCCAGCAATCCCGACAGTCGTGAAGCTTTCTTT
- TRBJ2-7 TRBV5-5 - CASSKQDRGYEQYF TGTGCCAGCAGCAAACAGGATAGAGGCTACGAGCAGTACTTC
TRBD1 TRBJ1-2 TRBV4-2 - CASSQESGTGRGYGYTF TGTGCCAGCAGCCAAGAGAGCGGGACAGGGAGGGGTTATGGCTACACCTTC
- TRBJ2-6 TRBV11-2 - CASSPLWGGLSSGANVLTF TGTGCCAGCAGCCCCCTGTGGGGGGGCCTCAGCTCTGGGGCCAACGTCCTGACTTTC
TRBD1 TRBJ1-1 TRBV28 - CASTSGQGAWTEAFF TGTGCCAGCACCTCGGGACAGGGGGCTTGGACTGAAGCTTTCTTT
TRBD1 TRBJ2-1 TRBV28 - CASNPGQGDNEQFF TGTGCCAGCAATCCGGGACAGGGGGACAATGAGCAGTTCTTC
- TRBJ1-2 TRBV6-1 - CASSDTGRGIGYTF TGTGCCAGCAGCGACACCGGGAGGGGGATTGGCTACACCTTC
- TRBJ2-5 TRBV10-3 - CAISDPGHHPTQYF TGTGCCATCAGTGACCCGGGACACCACCCGACCCAGTACTTC
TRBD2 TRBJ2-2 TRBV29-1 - CSVRRGTSGYANTGELFF TGCAGCGTCAGACGTGGGACTAGCGGGTACGCGAACACCGGGGAGCTGTTTTTT